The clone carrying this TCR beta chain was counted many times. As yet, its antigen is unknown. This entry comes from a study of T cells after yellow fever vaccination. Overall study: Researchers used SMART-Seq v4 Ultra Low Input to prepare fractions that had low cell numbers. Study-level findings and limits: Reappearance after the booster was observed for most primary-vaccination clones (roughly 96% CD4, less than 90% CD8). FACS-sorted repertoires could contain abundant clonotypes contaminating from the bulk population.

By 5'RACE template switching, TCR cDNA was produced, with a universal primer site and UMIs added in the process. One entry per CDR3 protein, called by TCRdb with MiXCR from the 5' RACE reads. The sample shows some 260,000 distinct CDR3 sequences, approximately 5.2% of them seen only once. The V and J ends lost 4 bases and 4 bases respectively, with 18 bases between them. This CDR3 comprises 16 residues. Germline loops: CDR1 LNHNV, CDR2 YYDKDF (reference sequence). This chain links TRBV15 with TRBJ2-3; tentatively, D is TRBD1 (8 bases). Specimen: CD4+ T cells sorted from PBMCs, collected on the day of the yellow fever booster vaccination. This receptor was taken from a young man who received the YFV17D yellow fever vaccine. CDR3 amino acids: CATSTLQGEGPDTQYF. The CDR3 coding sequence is TGTGCCACCAGCACCTTACAGGGGGAGGGCCCAGATACGCAGTATTTT.